This T cell receptor beta chain was captured by sequencing in a study of blood T cell repertoires in COVID-19. Study-wide context: Collection of acute and convalescent COVID-19 samples took place in the United States, Italy and Spain. PBMCs, B-cell-depleted T cells, or T cells were the source of the cDNA or gDNA that made up the material.

V was pared by 1 base and J by 4 bases, with 16 bases of the junction left unmatched. Germline assignment: CDR1 KGHDR and CDR2 SFDVKD. This CDR3 region has 21 residues. Original processing notes: Amplified reference gene primers provided the basis for estimating nucleated cell counts. TCRdb's copy holds only in-frame clones and misses some; the assay was immunoSEQ multiplex PCR. That table gives V, J and clone size, and the DNA gave D and trimming. In the table there are some 200,000 clones, 70% to 90% of which are singletons. This receptor was identified in a man aged 50-59 years with COVID-19, enrolled during active disease. Sequencing used peripheral blood. This chain uses TRBV24-1 with TRBJ2-1; 12 positions match TRBD2. The CDR3: CATSDFSHGASGRESYNEQFF. The CDR3 coding sequence is TGTGCCACCAGTGATTTTTCCCATGGAGCTAGCGGGAGGGAGAGTTACAATGAGCAGTTCTTC.